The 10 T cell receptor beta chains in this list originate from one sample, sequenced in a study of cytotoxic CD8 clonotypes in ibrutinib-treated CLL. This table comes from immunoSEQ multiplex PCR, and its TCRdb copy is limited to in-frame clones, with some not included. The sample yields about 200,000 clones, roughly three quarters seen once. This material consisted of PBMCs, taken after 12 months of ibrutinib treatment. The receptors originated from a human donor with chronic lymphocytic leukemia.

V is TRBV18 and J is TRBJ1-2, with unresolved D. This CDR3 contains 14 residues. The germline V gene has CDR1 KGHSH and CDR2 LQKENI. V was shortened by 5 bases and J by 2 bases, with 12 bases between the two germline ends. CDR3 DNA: TGTGCCAGCTCATCGGACTCGGGGAACTATGGCTACACCTTC. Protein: CASSSDSGNYGYTF.

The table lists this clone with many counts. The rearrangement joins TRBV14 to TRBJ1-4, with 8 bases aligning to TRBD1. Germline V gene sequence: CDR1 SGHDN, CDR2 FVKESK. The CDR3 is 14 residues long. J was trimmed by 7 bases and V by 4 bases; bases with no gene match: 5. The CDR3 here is CASSRLDRVEKLFF. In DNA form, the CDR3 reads TGTGCCAGCAGCCGACTGGACAGGGTTGAAAAACTGTTTTTT. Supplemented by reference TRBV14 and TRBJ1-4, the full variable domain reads EAGVTQFPSHSVIEKGQTVTLRCDPISGHDNLYWYRRVMGKEIKFLLHFVKESKQDESGMPNNRFLAERTGGTYSTLKVQPAELEDSGVYFCASSRLDRVEKLFFGSGTQLSVL.

CDR3 coding DNA: TGTGCCAGCAGTAATCGCGCCTACGAGCAGTACTTC. The encoded protein is CASSNRAYEQYF. The J gene is TRBJ2-7, the V gene TRBV28; D is unclear. V lost 5 bases, J lost 2 bases, and 7 bases lay in between. The V gene's germline CDR1 is MDHEN and CDR2 SYDVKM. The CDR3 length is 12 residues.

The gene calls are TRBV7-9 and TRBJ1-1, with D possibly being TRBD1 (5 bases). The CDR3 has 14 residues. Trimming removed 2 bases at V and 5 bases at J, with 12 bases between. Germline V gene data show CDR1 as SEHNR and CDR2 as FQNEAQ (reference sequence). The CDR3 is CASSLLGGSTEAFF. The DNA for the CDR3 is TGTGCCAGCAGCTTATTGGGGGGAAGTACTGAAGCTTTCTTT. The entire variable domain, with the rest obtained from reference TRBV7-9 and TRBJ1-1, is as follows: DTGVSQNPRHKITKRGQNVTFRCDPISEHNRLYWYRQTLGQGPEFLTYFQNEAQLEKSRLLSDRFSAERPKGSFSTLEIQRTEQGDSAMYLCASSLLGGSTEAFFGQGTRLTVV.

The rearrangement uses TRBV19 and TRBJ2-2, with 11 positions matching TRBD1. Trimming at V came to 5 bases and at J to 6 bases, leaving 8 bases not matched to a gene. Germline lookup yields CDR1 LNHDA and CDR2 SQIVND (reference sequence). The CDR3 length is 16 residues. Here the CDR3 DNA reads TGTGCCAGTAGTCTCGGGACAGGGGGGTTTGCCGGGGAGCTGTTTTTT. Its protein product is CASSLGTGGFAGELFF. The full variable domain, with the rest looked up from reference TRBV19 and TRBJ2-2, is DGGITQSPKYLFRKEGQNVTLSCEQNLNHDAMYWYRQDPGQGLRLIYYSQIVNDFQKGDIAEGYSVSREKKESFPLTVTSAQKNPTAFYLCASSLGTGGFAGELFFGEGSRLTVL.

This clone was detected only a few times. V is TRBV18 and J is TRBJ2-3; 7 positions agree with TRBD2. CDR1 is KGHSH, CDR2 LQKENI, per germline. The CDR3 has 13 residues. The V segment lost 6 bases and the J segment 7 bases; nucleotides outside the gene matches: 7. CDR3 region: CASSREGGNTQYF. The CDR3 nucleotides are TGTGCCAGCTCTAGGGAGGGTGGAAATACGCAGTATTTT.

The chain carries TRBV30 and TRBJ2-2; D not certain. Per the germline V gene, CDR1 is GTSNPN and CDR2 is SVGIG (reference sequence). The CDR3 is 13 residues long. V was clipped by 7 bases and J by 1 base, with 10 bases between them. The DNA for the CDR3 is TGTGCCTTGACCCCGAGGAACACCGGGGAGCTGTTTTTT. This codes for CALTPRNTGELFF.

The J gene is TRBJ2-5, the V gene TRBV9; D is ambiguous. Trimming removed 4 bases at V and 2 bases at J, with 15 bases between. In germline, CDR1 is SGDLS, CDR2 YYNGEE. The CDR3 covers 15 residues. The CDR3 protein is CASSYTTVPQETQYF. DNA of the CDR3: TGTGCCAGCAGCTATACGACCGTCCCACAAGAGACCCAGTACTTC.

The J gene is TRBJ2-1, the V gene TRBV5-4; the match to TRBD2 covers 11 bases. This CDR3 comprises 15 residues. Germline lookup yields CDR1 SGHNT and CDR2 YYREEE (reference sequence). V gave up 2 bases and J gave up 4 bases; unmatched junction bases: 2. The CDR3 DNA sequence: TGTGCCAGCAGCTTTAGCGGGAGGGCTTACAATGAGCAGTTCTTC. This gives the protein CASSFSGRAYNEQFF.

CDR3 amino acids: CASSLLPYEQYF. In DNA form, the CDR3 reads TGTGCCAGCTCCCTTCTTCCCTACGAGCAGTACTTC. The chain uses TRBV18 and TRBJ2-7; D is unclear. CDR1 and CDR2 (germline): KGHSH, LQKENI. V was shortened by 6 bases and J by 2 bases, with 8 bases between the two germline ends. This CDR3 spans 12 amino acids.